This TCR beta chain was profiled in a study of T cell clones after liver transplantation. Profiling relied on immunoSEQ multiplex PCR, and the TCRdb table lists in-frame clones only, not all of them. The table includes some 59,000 clones, over 55% detected once. Losses at the gene ends were 4 bases for V and 1 base for J; bases not matched to a gene: 7. The CDR3 length is 18 residues. CDR1 and CDR2 (germline): MNHNS, SASEGT. Points from the study as a whole: These preliminary findings come from unstandardized post-transplant sampling times.

This clone was recorded once. Its antigen is currently unknown. The sequencing here drew on CD4+ T cells from blood, taken before liver transplant. The receptor comes from a human donor who received a liver transplant. The chain recombines TRBV6-1 with TRBJ2-6; 10 bases align to TRBD1. DNA of the CDR3: TGTGCCAGCAGTGGCCGGGACAGGGGAAAGTCTGGGGCCAACGTCCTGACTTTC. Translated: CASSGRDRGKSGANVLTF.